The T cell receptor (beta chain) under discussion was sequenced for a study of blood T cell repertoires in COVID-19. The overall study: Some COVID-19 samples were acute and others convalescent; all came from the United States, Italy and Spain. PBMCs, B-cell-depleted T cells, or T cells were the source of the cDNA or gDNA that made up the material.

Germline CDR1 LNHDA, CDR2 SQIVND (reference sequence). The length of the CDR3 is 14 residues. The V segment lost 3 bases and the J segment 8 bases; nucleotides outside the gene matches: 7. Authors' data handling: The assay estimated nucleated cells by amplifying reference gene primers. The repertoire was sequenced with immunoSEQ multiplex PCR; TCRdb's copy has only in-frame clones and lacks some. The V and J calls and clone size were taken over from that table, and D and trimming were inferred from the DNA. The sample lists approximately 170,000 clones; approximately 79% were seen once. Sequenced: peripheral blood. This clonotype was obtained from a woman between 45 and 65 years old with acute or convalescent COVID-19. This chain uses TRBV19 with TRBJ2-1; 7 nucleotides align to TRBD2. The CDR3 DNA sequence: TGTGCCAGTAGTATTGGGGGGGAATCCCATGAGCAGTTCTTC. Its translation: CASSIGGESHEQFF.